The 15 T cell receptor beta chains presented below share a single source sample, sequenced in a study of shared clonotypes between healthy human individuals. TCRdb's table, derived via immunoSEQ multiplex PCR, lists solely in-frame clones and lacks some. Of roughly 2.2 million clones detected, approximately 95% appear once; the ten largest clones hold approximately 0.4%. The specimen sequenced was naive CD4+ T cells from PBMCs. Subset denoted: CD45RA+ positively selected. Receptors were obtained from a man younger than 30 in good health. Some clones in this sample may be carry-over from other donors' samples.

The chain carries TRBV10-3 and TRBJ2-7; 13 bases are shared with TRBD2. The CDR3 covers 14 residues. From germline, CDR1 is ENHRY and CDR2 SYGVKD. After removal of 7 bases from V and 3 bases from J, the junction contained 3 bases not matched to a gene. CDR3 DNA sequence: TGTGCCATCAAAGGACTAGCGGGGGACTACGAGCAGTACTTC. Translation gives CAIKGLAGDYEQYF.

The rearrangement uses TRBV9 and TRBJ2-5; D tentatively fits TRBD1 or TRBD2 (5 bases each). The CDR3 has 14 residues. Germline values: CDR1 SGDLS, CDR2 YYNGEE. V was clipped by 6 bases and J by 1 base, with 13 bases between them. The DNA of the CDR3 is TGTGCCAGCACTCGGGGCGGAGCCCAAGAGACCCAGTACTTC. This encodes CASTRGGAQETQYF.

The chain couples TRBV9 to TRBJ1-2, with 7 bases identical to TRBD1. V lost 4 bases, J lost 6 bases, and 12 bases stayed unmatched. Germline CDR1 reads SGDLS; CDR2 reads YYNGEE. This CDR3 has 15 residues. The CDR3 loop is CASSPRQGQTDGYTF. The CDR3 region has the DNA TGTGCCAGCAGCCCCCGACAGGGCCAAACCGATGGCTACACCTTC.

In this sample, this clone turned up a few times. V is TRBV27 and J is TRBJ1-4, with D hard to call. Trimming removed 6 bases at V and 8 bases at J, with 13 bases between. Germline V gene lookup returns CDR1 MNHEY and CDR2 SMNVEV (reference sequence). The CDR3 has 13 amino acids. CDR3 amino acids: CASSLRKGEKLFF. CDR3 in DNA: TGTGCCAGCAGCCTCCGGAAAGGGGAAAAACTGTTTTTT.

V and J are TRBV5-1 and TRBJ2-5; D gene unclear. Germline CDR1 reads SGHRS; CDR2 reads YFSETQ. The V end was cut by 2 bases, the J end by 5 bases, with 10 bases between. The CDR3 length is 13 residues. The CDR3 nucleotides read TGCGCCAGCAGCTTAAAAGGTTCCGAGACCCAGTACTTC. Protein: CASSLKGSETQYF.

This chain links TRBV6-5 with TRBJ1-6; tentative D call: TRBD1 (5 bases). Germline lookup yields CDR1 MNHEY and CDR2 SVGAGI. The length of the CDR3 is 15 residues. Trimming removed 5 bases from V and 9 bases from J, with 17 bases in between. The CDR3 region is CASSRDRDGLSPLHF. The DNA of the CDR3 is TGTGCCAGCAGTCGCGACCGGGACGGGCTTTCACCCCTCCACTTT.

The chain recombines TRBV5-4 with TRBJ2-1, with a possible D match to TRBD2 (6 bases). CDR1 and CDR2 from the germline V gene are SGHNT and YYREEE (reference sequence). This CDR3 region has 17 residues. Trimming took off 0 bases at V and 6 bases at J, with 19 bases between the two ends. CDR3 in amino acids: CASSLGGGTPGVNEQFF. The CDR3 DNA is TGTGCCAGCAGCTTGGGGGGTGGGACTCCTGGGGTCAATGAGCAGTTCTTC. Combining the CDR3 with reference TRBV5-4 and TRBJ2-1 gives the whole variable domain ETGVTQSPTHLIKTRGQQVTLRCSSQSGHNTVSWYQQALGQGPQFIFQYYREEENGRGNFPPRFSGLQFPNYSSELNVNALELDDSALYLCASSLGGGTPGVNEQFFGPGTRLTVL.

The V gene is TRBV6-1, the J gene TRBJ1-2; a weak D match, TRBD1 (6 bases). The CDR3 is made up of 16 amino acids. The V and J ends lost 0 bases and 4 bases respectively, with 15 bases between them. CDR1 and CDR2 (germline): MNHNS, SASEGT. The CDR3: CASSEARQGRSYGYTF. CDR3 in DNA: TGTGCCAGCAGTGAAGCGAGGCAGGGGAGAAGCTATGGCTACACCTTC.

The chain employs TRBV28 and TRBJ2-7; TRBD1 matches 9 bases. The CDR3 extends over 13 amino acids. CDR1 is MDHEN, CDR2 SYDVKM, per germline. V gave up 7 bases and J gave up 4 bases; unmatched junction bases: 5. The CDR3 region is CASIGTGLYEQYF. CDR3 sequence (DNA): TGTGCCAGCATTGGGACAGGGTTGTACGAGCAGTACTTC.

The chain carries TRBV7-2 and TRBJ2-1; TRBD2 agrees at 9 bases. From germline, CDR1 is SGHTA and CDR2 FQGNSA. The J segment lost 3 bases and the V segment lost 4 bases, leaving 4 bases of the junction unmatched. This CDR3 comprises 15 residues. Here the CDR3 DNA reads TGTGCCAGCAGCTCTAGCGGGATTGGCTACAATGAGCAGTTCTTC. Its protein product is CASSSSGIGYNEQFF. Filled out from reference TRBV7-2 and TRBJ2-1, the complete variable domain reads GAGVSQSPSNKVTEKGKDVELRCDPISGHTALYWYRQSLGQGLEFLIYFQGNSAPDKSGLPSDRFSAERTGGSVSTLTIQRTQQEDSAVYLCASSSSGIGYNEQFFGPGTRLTVL.

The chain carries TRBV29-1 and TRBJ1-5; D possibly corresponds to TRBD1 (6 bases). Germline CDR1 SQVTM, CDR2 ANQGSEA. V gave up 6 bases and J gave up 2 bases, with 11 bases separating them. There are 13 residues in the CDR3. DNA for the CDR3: TGCAGCGTGGCGGCAGGGGGCAATCAGCCCCAGCATTTT. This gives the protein CSVAAGGNQPQHF.

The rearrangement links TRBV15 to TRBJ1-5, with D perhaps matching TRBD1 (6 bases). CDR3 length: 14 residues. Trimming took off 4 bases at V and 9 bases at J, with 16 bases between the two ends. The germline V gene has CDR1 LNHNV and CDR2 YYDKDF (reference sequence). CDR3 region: CATSKTGLGAPQHF. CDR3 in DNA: TGTGCCACCAGCAAAACAGGGCTCGGGGCGCCCCAGCATTTT.

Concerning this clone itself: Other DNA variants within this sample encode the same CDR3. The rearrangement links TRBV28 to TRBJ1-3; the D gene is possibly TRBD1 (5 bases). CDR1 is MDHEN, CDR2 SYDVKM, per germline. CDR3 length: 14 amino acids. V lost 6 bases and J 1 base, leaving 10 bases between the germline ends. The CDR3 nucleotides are TGTGCCAGCAGCCGCGACAGTTCTGGAAACACCATATATTTT. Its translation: CASSRDSSGNTIYF.

The CDR3 nucleotides read TGTGCCAGCAGCCCCGGGACAGGGGGCCTGTACGAGCAGTACTTC. Amino acids: CASSPGTGGLYEQYF. The chain has TRBV5-6 and TRBJ2-7; TRBD1 aligns across 12 bases. Losses at the gene ends were 4 bases for V and 4 bases for J; bases not matched to a gene: 6. Per the germline V gene, CDR1 is SGHDT and CDR2 is YYEEEE. The CDR3 consists of 15 residues.

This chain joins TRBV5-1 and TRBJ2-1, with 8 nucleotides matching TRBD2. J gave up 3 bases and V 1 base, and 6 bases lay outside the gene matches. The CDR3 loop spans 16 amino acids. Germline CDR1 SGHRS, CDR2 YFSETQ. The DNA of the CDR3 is TGCGCCAGCAGCTTGACCGGACTAGCAAGCTACAATGAGCAGTTCTTC. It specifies CASSLTGLASYNEQFF.